Below are 27 T cell receptor beta chains sequenced from a single sample in a study of T cell responses to AZD1222 COVID-19 vaccine. The data were produced by immunoSEQ multiplex PCR, yet TCRdb's version contains in-frame clones alone and is incomplete. The table includes approximately 170,000 clones, roughly 93% detected once. Sample: peripheral blood, taken on day 0 of AZD1222 vaccination. Receptor source: an adult in good health.

This CDR3 is CASSETQGAWYYGYTF. The CDR3 nucleotides read TGTGCCAGCAGCGAGACGCAGGGGGCGTGGTACTATGGCTACACCTTC. This chain uses TRBV7-9 with TRBJ1-2; 8 bases match TRBD1. The V segment lost 5 bases and the J segment 3 bases; nucleotides outside the gene matches: 11. The germline gives CDR1 SEHNR, CDR2 FQNEAQ (reference sequence). The CDR3 has 16 amino acids. The full variable domain, in which reference TRBV7-9 and TRBJ1-2 provide the parts outside the CDR3, is DTGVSQNPRHKITKRGQNVTFRCDPISEHNRLYWYRQTLGQGPEFLTYFQNEAQLEKSRLLSDRFSAERPKGSFSTLEIQRTEQGDSAMYLCASSETQGAWYYGYTFGSGTRLTVV.

The genes are TRBV7-8 and TRBJ1-6, with D uncertain. The CDR3 is 16 residues long. CDR1 and CDR2 from the germline V gene are SGHVS and FQNEAQ. The V end was cut by 1 base, the J end by 7 bases, with 14 bases between. DNA of the CDR3: TGTGCCAGCAGCTTAGATTGGGCGAACAGCAATTCACCCCTCCACTTT. Translated: CASSLDWANSNSPLHF.

The CDR3 DNA is TGTGCCAGCAGCCAGGCGGGGAGCACAGATACGCAGTATTTT. Residues: CASSQAGSTDTQYF. This sequence joins TRBV14 and TRBJ2-3; tentative D call: TRBD2 (6 bases). The CDR3 is 14 residues long. Germline lookup yields CDR1 SGHDN and CDR2 FVKESK. The V end was cut by 3 bases, the J end by 0 bases, with 7 bases between.

This clone was detected only a few times. The chain links TRBV10-2 to TRBJ2-5, with 8 positions matching TRBD2. The CDR3 covers 17 residues. Germline assignment: CDR1 WSHSY and CDR2 SAAADI. J gave up 5 bases and V 0 bases, and 11 bases lay outside the gene matches. The CDR3 region has the DNA TGCGCCAGCAGTGAGTCTCCTAGCGGGCCACCTTGGGAGACCCAGTACTTC. Translation: CASSESPSGPPWETQYF.

The chain joins TRBV6-1 to TRBJ2-1; D gene unclear. Trimming removed 3 bases from V and 9 bases from J, with 9 bases in between. The CDR3 sequence is 12 residues long. Looked up from germline, CDR1 is MNHNS and CDR2 is SASEGT. The CDR3 spells CASSDRVGEQFF. The CDR3 DNA reads TGTGCCAGCAGTGATAGGGTAGGTGAGCAGTTCTTC.

This sequence joins TRBV18 and TRBJ1-1; 7 bases are shared with TRBD1. CDR1 and CDR2 from the germline V gene are KGHSH and LQKENI. The V segment lost 2 bases and the J segment 4 bases; nucleotides outside the gene matches: 16. The CDR3 extends over 18 amino acids. The CDR3 spells CASSPVTQREGAGTEAFF. The CDR3 nucleotides read TGTGCCAGCTCACCAGTGACACAAAGGGAGGGGGCTGGCACTGAAGCTTTCTTT. Filled out from reference TRBV18 and TRBJ1-1, the complete variable domain reads NAGVMQNPRHLVRRRGQEARLRCSPMKGHSHVYWYRQLPEEGLKFMVYLQKENIIDESGMPKERFSAEFPKEGPSILRIQQVVRGDSAAYFCASSPVTQREGAGTEAFFGQGTRLTVV.

This chain connects TRBV6-1 to TRBJ1-1; D gene uncertain. The V end was cut by 4 bases, the J end by 3 bases, with 21 bases between. Germline V gives CDR1 MNHNS, CDR2 SASEGT. The CDR3 sequence is 17 residues long. CDR3 sequence: CASSVAPLNARDTEAFF. The DNA for the CDR3 is TGTGCCAGCAGTGTAGCCCCCTTAAACGCCCGCGACACTGAAGCTTTCTTT.

This clone was recorded once. V gene TRBV19 combines with J gene TRBJ1-5; 7 nucleotides agree with TRBD1. The CDR3 sequence is 16 residues long. The V and J ends lost 4 bases and 2 bases, in that order; junction bases with no gene match: 8. The germline gives CDR1 LNHDA, CDR2 SQIVND (reference sequence). CDR3 amino acids: CASSTTGEGGNQPQHF. CDR3 nucleotides: TGTGCCAGTAGTACCACAGGGGAGGGGGGCAATCAGCCCCAGCATTTT.

V and J are TRBV18 and TRBJ1-1, with TRBD1 as a possible D gene (6 bases). CDR3 length equals 13 residues. The germline V and J ends were trimmed by 3 bases and 3 bases, with 8 bases remaining between them. CDR1 is KGHSH, CDR2 LQKENI, per germline. The CDR3 region is CASSPSGDTEAFF. CDR3 DNA sequence: TGTGCCAGCTCACCGTCAGGGGACACTGAAGCTTTCTTT.

This CDR3 is CASSLRTVADGYTF. The CDR3 DNA is TGCGCCAGCAGCCTTAGAACTGTAGCCGATGGCTACACCTTC. This chain connects TRBV4-1 to TRBJ1-2; D not certain. The CDR3 has 14 amino acids. V shed 4 bases and J shed 6 bases, with 15 bases lying between them. Germline V gene lookup returns CDR1 MGHRA and CDR2 YSYEKL.

The V and J genes are TRBV25-1 and TRBJ1-4; no clear D. The V and J ends lost 6 bases and 4 bases respectively, with 9 bases between them. The CDR3 loop spans 13 amino acids. CDR1 is MGHDK, CDR2 SYGVNS, per germline. The CDR3 nucleotides are TGTGCCAGCAGGGAGGGCTATAATGAAAAACTGTTTTTT. This gives the protein CASREGYNEKLFF.

J is TRBJ1-1 and V is TRBV19; no clear D gene. The CDR3 extends over 13 amino acids. V lost 7 bases, J lost 7 bases, and 16 bases lay in between. CDR1 is LNHDA, CDR2 SQIVND, per germline (reference sequence). The CDR3 protein is CASTPLQSSEAFF. The CDR3 DNA reads as TGTGCCAGTACCCCCCTACAGTCCAGTGAAGCTTTCTTT.

This clone was detected a few times. J is TRBJ1-6 and V is TRBV23-1, with D tentatively TRBD1 (5 bases). TRBV23-1 belongs to the ORF category, with a function that is uncertain. The CDR3 contains 16 residues. Trimming pared 2 bases from V and 7 bases from J, leaving 15 bases between. CDR3 in DNA: TGCGCCAGCAGTCAAATCCCCAGGGTTCGGAATTCACCCCTCCACTTT. Translated, it gives CASSQIPRVRNSPLHF.

The chain employs TRBV4-1 and TRBJ2-2; 9 bases agree with TRBD2. Per germline, CDR1 MGHRA and CDR2 YSYEKL. The J segment lost 6 bases and the V segment lost 2 bases, leaving 7 bases of the junction unmatched. This CDR3 contains 16 residues. CDR3 DNA sequence: TGCGCCAGCAGCCAACCGACTAGCGGCCGCCCCGGGGAGCTGTTTTTT. Encoded protein: CASSQPTSGRPGELFF.

This clone was seen only once. J is TRBJ1-2 and V is TRBV6-5; D is unresolved. CDR1 and CDR2 from the germline V gene are MNHEY and SVGAGI. This CDR3 has 15 residues. The germline V and J ends were trimmed by 0 bases and 4 bases, with 12 bases remaining between them. The CDR3 sequence is CASSYSTDTFYGYTF. The CDR3 nucleotides read TGTGCCAGCAGTTACTCAACGGATACTTTCTATGGCTACACCTTC.

The chain joins TRBV5-1 to TRBJ2-3; 7 bases map to TRBD2. The CDR3 loop spans 17 amino acids. With 4 bases clipped from V and 4 bases from J, the junction kept 15 bases outside the gene matches. Germline CDR1 is SGHRS and CDR2 is YFSETQ. The CDR3 here is CASSPVEASGFPDTQYF. The CDR3 nucleotides read TGCGCCAGCAGCCCGGTTGAGGCTAGCGGCTTCCCAGATACGCAGTATTTT. The whole variable domain, filled in from reference TRBV5-1 and TRBJ2-3, reads KAGVTQTPRYLIKTRGQQVTLSCSPISGHRSVSWYQQTPGQGLQFLFEYFSETQRNKGNFPGRFSGRQFSNSRSEMNVSTLELGDSALYLCASSPVEASGFPDTQYFGPGTRLTVL.

The chain carries TRBV5-6 and TRBJ1-3, with D unresolved. The CDR3 spans 15 residues. From germline, CDR1 is SGHDT and CDR2 YYEEEE. Trimming left V 3 bases short and J 0 bases short, with 10 bases between. The CDR3: CASSSAVSSGNTIYF. The CDR3 region has the DNA TGTGCCAGCAGCTCCGCGGTGAGCTCTGGAAACACCATATATTTT.

V usage is TRBV6-5 and J usage is TRBJ2-1, with TRBD2 identical over 7 bases. Germline CDR1 and CDR2: MNHEY and SVGAGI. The length of the CDR3 is 14 residues. The V gene end was trimmed by 8 bases and the J gene end by 3 bases; junction bases not matched to a gene: 7. In nucleotides, the CDR3 is TGTGCCAGCTCCACAGCGGGGAACTACAATGAGCAGTTCTTC. It translates to CASSTAGNYNEQFF.

This clone was observed a single time. This sequence joins TRBV10-1 and TRBJ1-4; perhaps TRBD1 as D (5 bases). V dropped 3 bases and J dropped 4 bases, with 9 bases sitting between them. The CDR3 length is 14 residues. The germline V gene encodes CDR1 WNHNN and CDR2 SYGVQD (reference sequence). Written as DNA, the CDR3 is TGCGCCAGCAGTGAAGGGGCCCTTAATGAAAAACTGTTTTTT. It yields the protein CASSEGALNEKLFF.

This clone was detected once. The chain carries TRBV4-1 and TRBJ2-7; D possibly matches TRBD1 or TRBD2 (5 bases each). The length of the CDR3 is 16 residues. Germline V gene sequence: CDR1 MGHRA, CDR2 YSYEKL. V gave up 1 base and J gave up 3 bases, with 16 bases separating them. Written as DNA, the CDR3 is TGCGCCAGCAGCCAAGTCGGGACGGTCTCGGGCTACGAGCAGTACTTC. This codes for CASSQVGTVSGYEQYF.

In this sample, this clone turned up once. The V gene is TRBV29-1, the J gene TRBJ1-1; the D gene is possibly TRBD1 (6 bases). The CDR3 length is 10 residues. Germline V gene data show CDR1 as SQVTM and CDR2 as ANQGSEA. The V gene lost 5 bases and the J gene lost 11 bases, with 12 bases spanning the gap. The CDR3 coding sequence is TGCAGCGTTAGACAGGTGGGCGCTTTCTTT. Its translation: CSVRQVGAFF. Complete variable domain (other parts from reference TRBV29-1 and TRBJ1-1): SAVISQKPSRDICQRGTSLTIQCQVDSQVTMMFWYRQQPGQSLTLIATANQGSEATYESGFVIDKFPISRPNLTFSTLTVSNMSPEDSSIYLCSVRQVGAFFGQGTRLTVV.

V is TRBV18 and J is TRBJ2-7, with 7 bases lining up with TRBD2. Germline-derived CDR1 and CDR2 are KGHSH and LQKENI. The V segment lost 6 bases and the J segment 1 base; nucleotides outside the gene matches: 6. This CDR3 spans 14 amino acids. CDR3 sequence reads: CASSPREGSYEQYF. The CDR3 bases are TGTGCCAGCTCCCCAAGGGAGGGGTCCTACGAGCAGTACTTC.

This clone has only one observation. The chain joins TRBV27 to TRBJ1-2, with D maybe TRBD1 (6 bases). Germline CDR1 MNHEY, CDR2 SMNVEV (reference sequence). Trimming stripped 5 bases from V and 8 bases from J, with 15 bases between. The CDR3 consists of 13 residues. For the CDR3, the DNA is TGTGCCAGCAGTCGAAACAGGGAAAACGGCTACACCTTC. This encodes CASSRNRENGYTF.

The CDR3 sequence: CASTSYRGGGYTF. The CDR3 nucleotides are TGTGCCTCGACGAGCTATCGAGGGGGTGGCTACACCTTC. The chain combines TRBV5-6 with TRBJ1-2; TRBD1 might be the D (6 bases). Germline V lookup: CDR1 SGHDT, CDR2 YYEEEE. The length of the CDR3 is 13 residues. V lost 10 bases and J 7 bases, leaving 20 bases between the germline ends. Drawing the rest from reference TRBV5-6 and TRBJ1-2, the complete variable domain is DAGVTQSPTHLIKTRGQQVTLRCSPKSGHDTVSWYQQALGQGPQFIFQYYEEEERQRGNFPDRFSGHQFPNYSSELNVNALLLGDSALYLCASTSYRGGGYTFGSGTRLTVV.

V usage is TRBV30 and J usage is TRBJ2-2; TRBD2 might be the D (5 bases). V was cut by 2 bases and J by 5 bases, with 15 bases left in between. CDR1 and CDR2 (germline): GTSNPN, SVGIG (reference sequence). This CDR3 is 15 amino acids long. CDR3 coding DNA: TGTGCCTGGAGTCCTTGGGAGAGGCAGACCGGGGAGCTGTTTTTT. Its translation: CAWSPWERQTGELFF. Using reference TRBV30 and TRBJ2-2 for the parts outside the CDR3, the full variable domain is SQTIHQWPATLVQPVGSPLSLECTVEGTSNPNLYWYRQAAGRGLQLLFYSVGIGQISSEVPQNLSASRPQDRQFILSSKKLLLSDSGFYLCAWSPWERQTGELFFGEGSRLTVL.

Concerning this clone itself: The junction departs from the called germline gene at one end, perhaps through a read error. The chain combines TRBV6-4 with TRBJ1-1; 7 bases agree with TRBD1. The CDR3 has 17 amino acids. The germline gives CDR1 MRHNA, CDR2 SNTAGT. The CDR3 sequence: CASSNSWERGRITEAFF. In nucleotides, the CDR3 is TGTGCCAGCAGTAACTCATGGGAAAGGGGGCGCATCACTGAAGCTTTCTTT.

The gene calls are TRBV6-5 and TRBJ2-3, with a possible D match to TRBD1 (5 bases). The germline V gene has CDR1 MNHEY and CDR2 SVGAGI. The V end lost 8 bases, the J end lost 3 bases, and 9 bases lay between the germline ends. This CDR3 is 12 amino acids long. The CDR3 spells CASLRVTDTQYF. CDR3 sequence (DNA): TGTGCCAGCCTCAGGGTAACAGATACGCAGTATTTT.